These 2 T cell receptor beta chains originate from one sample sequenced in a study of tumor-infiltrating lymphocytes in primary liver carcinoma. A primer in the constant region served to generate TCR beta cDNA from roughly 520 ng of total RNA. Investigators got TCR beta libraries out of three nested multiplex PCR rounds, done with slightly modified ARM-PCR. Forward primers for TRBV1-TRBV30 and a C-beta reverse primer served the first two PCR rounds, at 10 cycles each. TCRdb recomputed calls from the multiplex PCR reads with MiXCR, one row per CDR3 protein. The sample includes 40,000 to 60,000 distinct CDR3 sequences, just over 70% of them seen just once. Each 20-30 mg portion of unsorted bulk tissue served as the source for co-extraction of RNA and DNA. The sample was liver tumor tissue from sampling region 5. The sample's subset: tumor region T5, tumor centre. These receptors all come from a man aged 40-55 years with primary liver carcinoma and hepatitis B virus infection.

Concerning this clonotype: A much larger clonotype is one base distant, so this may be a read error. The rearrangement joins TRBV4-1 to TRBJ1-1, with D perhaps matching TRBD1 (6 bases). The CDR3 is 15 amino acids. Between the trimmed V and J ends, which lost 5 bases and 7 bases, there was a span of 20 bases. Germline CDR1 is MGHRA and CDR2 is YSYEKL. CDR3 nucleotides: TGCGCCAGCAGCAGCGGGGGAGGTGGGGACATTGAAGCTTTCTTT. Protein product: CASSSGGGGDIEAFF.

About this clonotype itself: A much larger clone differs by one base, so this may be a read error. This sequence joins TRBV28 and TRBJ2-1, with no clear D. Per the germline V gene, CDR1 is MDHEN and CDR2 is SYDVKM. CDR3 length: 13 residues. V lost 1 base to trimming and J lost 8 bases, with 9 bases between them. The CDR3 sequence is CASSLFPIYEQFF. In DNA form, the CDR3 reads TGTGCCAGCAGTTTATTTCCCATCTATGAGCAGTTCTTC. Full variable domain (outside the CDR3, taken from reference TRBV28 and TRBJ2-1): DVKVTQSSRYLVKRTGEKVFLECVQDMDHENMFWYRQDPGLGLRLIYFSYDVKMKEKGDIPEGYSVSREKKERFSLILESASTNQTSMYLCASSLFPIYEQFFGPGTRLTVL.